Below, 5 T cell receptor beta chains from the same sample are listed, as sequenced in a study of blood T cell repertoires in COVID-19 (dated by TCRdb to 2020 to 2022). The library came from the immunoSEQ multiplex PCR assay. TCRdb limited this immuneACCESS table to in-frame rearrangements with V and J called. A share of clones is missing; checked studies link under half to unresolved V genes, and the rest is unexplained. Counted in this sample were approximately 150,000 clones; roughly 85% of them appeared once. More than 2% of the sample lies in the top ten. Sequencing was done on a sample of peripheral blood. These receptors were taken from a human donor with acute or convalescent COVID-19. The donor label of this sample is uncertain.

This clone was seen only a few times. CDR3 DNA sequence: TGTGCCACCAGTGATTCCGACCTGGACAGCAAAAGAGGCTACACCTTC. Translated, it gives CATSDSDLDSKRGYTF. The chain joins TRBV24-1 to TRBJ1-2; D perhaps matches TRBD1 (6 bases). CDR3 size: 16 residues. V gave up 2 bases and J gave up 8 bases, with 20 bases separating them. Germline loops: CDR1 KGHDR, CDR2 SFDVKD.

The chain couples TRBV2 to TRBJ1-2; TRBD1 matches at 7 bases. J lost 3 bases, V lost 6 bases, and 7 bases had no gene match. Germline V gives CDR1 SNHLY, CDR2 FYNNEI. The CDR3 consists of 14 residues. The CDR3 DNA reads TGTGCCAGCAGAGATGACAGGGTAGACTATGGCTACACCTTC. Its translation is CASRDDRVDYGYTF.

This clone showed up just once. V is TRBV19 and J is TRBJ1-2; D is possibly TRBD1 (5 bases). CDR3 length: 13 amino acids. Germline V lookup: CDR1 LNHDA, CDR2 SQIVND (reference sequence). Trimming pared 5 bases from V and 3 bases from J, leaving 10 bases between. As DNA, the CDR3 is TGTGCCAGTAGTCCCACAGGAGACTATGGCTACACCTTC. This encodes CASSPTGDYGYTF.

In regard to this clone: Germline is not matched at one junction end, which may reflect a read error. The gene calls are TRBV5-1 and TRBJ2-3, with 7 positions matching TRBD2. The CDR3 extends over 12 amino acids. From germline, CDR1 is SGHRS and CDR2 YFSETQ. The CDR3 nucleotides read TGCGCCAGCAGCTTGGACGACGGACTAGAGATATTT. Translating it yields CASSLDDGLEIF.

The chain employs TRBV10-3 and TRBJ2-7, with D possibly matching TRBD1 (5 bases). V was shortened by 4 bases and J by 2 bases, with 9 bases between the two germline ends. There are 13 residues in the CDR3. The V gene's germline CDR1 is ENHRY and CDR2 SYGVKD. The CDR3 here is CAISGQPTYEQYF. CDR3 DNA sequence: TGTGCCATCAGTGGACAGCCAACCTACGAGCAGTACTTC.